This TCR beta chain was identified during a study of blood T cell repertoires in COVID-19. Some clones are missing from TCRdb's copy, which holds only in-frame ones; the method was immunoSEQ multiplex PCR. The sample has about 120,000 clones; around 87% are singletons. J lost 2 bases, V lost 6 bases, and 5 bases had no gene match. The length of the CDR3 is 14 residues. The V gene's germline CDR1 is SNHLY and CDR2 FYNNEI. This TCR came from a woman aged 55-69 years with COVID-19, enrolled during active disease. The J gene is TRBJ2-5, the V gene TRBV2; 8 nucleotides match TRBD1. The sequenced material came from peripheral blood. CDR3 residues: CASRTGTGQETQYF. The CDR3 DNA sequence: TGTGCCAGCAGGACCGGGACAGGTCAAGAGACCCAGTACTTC.